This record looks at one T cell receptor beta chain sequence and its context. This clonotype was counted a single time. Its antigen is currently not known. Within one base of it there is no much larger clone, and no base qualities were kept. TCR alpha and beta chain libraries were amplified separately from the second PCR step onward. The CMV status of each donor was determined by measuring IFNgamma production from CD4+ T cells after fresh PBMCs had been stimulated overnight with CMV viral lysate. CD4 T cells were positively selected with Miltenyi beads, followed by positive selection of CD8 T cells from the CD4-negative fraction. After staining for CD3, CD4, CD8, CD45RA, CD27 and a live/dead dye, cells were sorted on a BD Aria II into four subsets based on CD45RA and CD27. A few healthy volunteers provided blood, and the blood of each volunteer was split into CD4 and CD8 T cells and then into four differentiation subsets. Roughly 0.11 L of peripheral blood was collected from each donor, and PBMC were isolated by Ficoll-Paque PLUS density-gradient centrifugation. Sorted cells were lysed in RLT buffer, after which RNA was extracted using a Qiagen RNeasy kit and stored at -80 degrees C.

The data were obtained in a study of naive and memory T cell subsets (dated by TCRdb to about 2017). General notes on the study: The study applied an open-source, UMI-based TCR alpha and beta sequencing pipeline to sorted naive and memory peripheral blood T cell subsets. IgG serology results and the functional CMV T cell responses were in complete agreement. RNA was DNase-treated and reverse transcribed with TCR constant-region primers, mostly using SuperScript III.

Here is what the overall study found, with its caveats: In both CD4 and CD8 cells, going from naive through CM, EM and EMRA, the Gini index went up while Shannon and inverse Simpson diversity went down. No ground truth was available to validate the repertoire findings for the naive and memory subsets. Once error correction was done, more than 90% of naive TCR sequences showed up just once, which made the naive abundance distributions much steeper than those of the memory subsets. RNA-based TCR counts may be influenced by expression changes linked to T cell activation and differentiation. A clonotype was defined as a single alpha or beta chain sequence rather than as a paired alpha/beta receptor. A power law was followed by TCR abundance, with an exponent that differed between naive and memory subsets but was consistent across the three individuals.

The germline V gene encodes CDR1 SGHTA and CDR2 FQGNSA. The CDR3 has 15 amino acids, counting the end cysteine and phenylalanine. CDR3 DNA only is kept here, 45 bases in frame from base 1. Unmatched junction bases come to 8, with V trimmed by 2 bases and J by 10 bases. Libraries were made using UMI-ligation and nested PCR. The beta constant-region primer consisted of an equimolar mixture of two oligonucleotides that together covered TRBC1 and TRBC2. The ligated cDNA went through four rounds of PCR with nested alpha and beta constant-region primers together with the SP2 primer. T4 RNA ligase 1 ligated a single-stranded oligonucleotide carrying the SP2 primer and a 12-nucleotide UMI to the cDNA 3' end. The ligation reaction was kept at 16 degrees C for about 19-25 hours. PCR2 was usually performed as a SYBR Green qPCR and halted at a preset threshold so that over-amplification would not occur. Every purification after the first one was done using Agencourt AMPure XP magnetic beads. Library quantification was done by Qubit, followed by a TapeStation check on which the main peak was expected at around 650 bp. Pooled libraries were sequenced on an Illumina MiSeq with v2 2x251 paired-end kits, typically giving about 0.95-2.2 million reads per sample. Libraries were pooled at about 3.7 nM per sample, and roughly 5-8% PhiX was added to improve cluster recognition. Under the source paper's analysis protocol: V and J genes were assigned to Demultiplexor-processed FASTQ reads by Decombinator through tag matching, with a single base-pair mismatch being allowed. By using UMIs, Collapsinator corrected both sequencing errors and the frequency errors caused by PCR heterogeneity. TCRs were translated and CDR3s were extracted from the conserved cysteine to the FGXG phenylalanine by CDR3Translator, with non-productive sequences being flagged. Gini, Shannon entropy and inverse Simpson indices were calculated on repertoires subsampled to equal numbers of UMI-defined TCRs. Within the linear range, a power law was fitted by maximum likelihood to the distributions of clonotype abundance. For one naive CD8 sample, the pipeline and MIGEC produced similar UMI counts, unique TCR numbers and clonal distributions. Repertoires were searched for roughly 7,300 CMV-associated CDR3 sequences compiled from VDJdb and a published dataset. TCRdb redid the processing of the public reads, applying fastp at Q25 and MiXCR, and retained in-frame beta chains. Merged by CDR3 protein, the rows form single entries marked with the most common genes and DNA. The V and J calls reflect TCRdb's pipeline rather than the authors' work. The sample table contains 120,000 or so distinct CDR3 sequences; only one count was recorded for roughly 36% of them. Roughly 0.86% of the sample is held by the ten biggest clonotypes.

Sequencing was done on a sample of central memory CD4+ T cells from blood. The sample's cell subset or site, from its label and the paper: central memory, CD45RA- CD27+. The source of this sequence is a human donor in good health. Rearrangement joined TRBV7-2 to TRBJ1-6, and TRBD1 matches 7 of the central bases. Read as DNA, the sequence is TGTGCCAGCAGCTTACCGGGACAGCCCCCCTCACCCCTCCACTTT. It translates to CASSLPGQPPSPLHF.